Listed below are T cell receptor beta chains from one sample, sequenced in a study of a mutant IDH1 vaccine in newly diagnosed glioma. TCRdb's copy holds only in-frame clones and misses some; the assay was immunoSEQ multiplex PCR. The sample holds about 16,000 clones, 70% to 80% seen once. The specimen was PBMCs, collected from a glioma patient treated with radiotherapy, temozolomide or both. These receptors came from a middle-aged man with glioma. Both conserved end residues are part of each CDR3. Fields, in order: D gene, V gene, clone size, CDR3 length, J gene, CDR3 protein, CDR3 DNA. D genes are given only for firm matches. Not every row has a clone size; where given, it reads once, few, many or a size class.

d_call: NA; v_call: TRBV11-3; clone_size: NA; cdr3_length: 12; j_call: TRBJ1-6; cdr3_aa: CASSLVDSPLHF; cdr3_nt: TGTGCCAGCAGCTTAGTGGATTCACCCCTCCACTTT
d_call: NA; v_call: TRBV6-6; clone_size: NA; cdr3_length: 12; j_call: TRBJ1-5; cdr3_aa: CASMGGNQPQHF; cdr3_nt: TGTGCCAGCATGGGGGGGAATCAGCCCCAGCATTTT
d_call: NA; v_call: TRBV11-3; clone_size: few; cdr3_length: 16; j_call: TRBJ2-2; cdr3_aa: CASSPAGPRNTGELFF; cdr3_nt: TGTGCCAGCAGCCCGGCGGGGCCGAGGAACACCGGGGAGCTGTTTTTT
d_call: NA; v_call: TRBV15; clone_size: NA; cdr3_length: 13; j_call: TRBJ1-1; cdr3_aa: CATSLPGGEMAFF; cdr3_nt: TGTGCCACCAGTCTTCCCGGGGGCGAAATGGCTTTCTTT
d_call: TRBD2; v_call: TRBV19; clone_size: NA; cdr3_length: 15; j_call: TRBJ2-5; cdr3_aa: CASSPLTSGQETQYF; cdr3_nt: TGTGCCAGTAGCCCACTGACTAGCGGCCAAGAGACCCAGTACTTC
d_call: NA; v_call: TRBV18; clone_size: NA; cdr3_length: 12; j_call: TRBJ2-7; cdr3_aa: CASSPRETEQYF; cdr3_nt: TGTGCCAGCTCACCAAGAGAAACCGAGCAGTACTTC
d_call: NA; v_call: TRBV25-1; clone_size: NA; cdr3_length: 15; j_call: TRBJ1-2; cdr3_aa: CASSALQGTVYGYTF; cdr3_nt: TGTGCCAGCAGTGCCCTCCAAGGAACGGTCTATGGCTACACCTTC
d_call: TRBD2; v_call: TRBV19; clone_size: NA; cdr3_length: 15; j_call: TRBJ2-1; cdr3_aa: CASSMGSGRRNEQFF; cdr3_nt: TGTGCCAGTAGTATGGGCAGCGGGAGGAGAAATGAGCAGTTCTTC
d_call: NA; v_call: TRBV7-2; clone_size: NA; cdr3_length: 15; j_call: TRBJ2-3; cdr3_aa: CASSSGRGMADTQYF; cdr3_nt: TGTGCCAGCAGCTCAGGGCGTGGGATGGCAGATACGCAGTATTTT
d_call: NA; v_call: TRBV6-4; clone_size: few; cdr3_length: 13; j_call: TRBJ1-1; cdr3_aa: CASRLQGSTEAFF; cdr3_nt: TGTGCCAGCAGACTACAGGGAAGCACTGAAGCTTTCTTT
d_call: NA; v_call: TRBV11-2; clone_size: NA; cdr3_length: 16; j_call: TRBJ2-3; cdr3_aa: CASSSWTRPRPDTQYF; cdr3_nt: TGTGCCAGCAGCTCATGGACTCGCCCAAGACCAGATACGCAGTATTTT
d_call: NA; v_call: TRBV6-5; clone_size: NA; cdr3_length: 12; j_call: TRBJ1-6; cdr3_aa: CASKKGPSPLHF; cdr3_nt: TGTGCCAGCAAAAAGGGCCCTTCACCCCTCCACTTT
d_call: NA; v_call: TRBV7-2; clone_size: NA; cdr3_length: 13; j_call: TRBJ2-2; cdr3_aa: CASGSGGTGELFF; cdr3_nt: TGTGCCAGCGGGTCAGGGGGGACCGGGGAGCTGTTTTTT
d_call: NA; v_call: TRBV7-6; clone_size: NA; cdr3_length: 15; j_call: TRBJ2-7; cdr3_aa: CASSLARQGMTEQYF; cdr3_nt: TGTGCCAGCAGCTTAGCTCGCCAGGGTATGACCGAGCAGTACTTC
d_call: TRBD2; v_call: TRBV11-2; clone_size: NA; cdr3_length: 17; j_call: TRBJ2-1; cdr3_aa: CASSLRAGGPSYNEQFF; cdr3_nt: TGTGCCAGCAGCTTGAGAGCGGGAGGACCCTCCTACAATGAGCAGTTCTTC
d_call: NA; v_call: TRBV4-3; clone_size: NA; cdr3_length: 14; j_call: TRBJ1-1; cdr3_aa: CASSRDTQNTEAFF; cdr3_nt: TGCGCCAGCAGCCGGGACACCCAGAACACTGAAGCTTTCTTT
d_call: TRBD2; v_call: TRBV7-8; clone_size: NA; cdr3_length: 16; j_call: TRBJ2-2; cdr3_aa: CASSLTSGTNTGELFF; cdr3_nt: TGTGCCAGCAGCCTGACTAGCGGGACGAACACCGGGGAGCTGTTTTTT
d_call: NA; v_call: TRBV15; clone_size: once; cdr3_length: 16; j_call: TRBJ2-1; cdr3_aa: CATSTMGLTFRGQQFF; cdr3_nt: TGTGCCACCAGTACCATGGGACTGACGTTTAGAGGTCAGCAGTTCTTC
d_call: NA; v_call: TRBV7-2; clone_size: few; cdr3_length: 13; j_call: TRBJ1-2; cdr3_aa: CASSPQGSGGYTF; cdr3_nt: TGTGCCAGCAGCCCACAAGGCTCGGGCGGCTACACCTTC
d_call: TRBD1; v_call: TRBV19; clone_size: NA; cdr3_length: 15; j_call: TRBJ2-2; cdr3_aa: CASRTGQGLTGELFF; cdr3_nt: TGTGCCAGTAGGACGGGACAGGGACTTACCGGGGAGCTGTTTTTT
d_call: TRBD1; v_call: TRBV27; clone_size: NA; cdr3_length: 15; j_call: TRBJ2-7; cdr3_aa: CASTTPGTGGYEQYF; cdr3_nt: TGTGCCAGCACCACCCCGGGGACAGGGGGCTACGAGCAGTACTTC
d_call: NA; v_call: TRBV19; clone_size: NA; cdr3_length: 12; j_call: TRBJ2-7; cdr3_aa: CASSGSLDEQYF; cdr3_nt: TGTGCCAGTAGCGGGAGTCTCGACGAGCAGTACTTC
d_call: NA; v_call: TRBV9; clone_size: NA; cdr3_length: 14; j_call: TRBJ1-3; cdr3_aa: CASSQGSSGNTIYF; cdr3_nt: TGTGCCAGCAGCCAGGGGAGCTCTGGAAACACCATATATTTT
d_call: NA; v_call: TRBV13; clone_size: NA; cdr3_length: 15; j_call: TRBJ2-7; cdr3_aa: CASSLQGDFSYEQYF; cdr3_nt: TGTGCCAGCAGCTTACAGGGGGACTTCTCCTACGAGCAGTACTTC
d_call: NA; v_call: TRBV5-6; clone_size: NA; cdr3_length: 13; j_call: TRBJ2-7; cdr3_aa: CASSLGGLYEQYF; cdr3_nt: TGTGCCAGCAGCTTAGGCGGACTATACGAGCAGTACTTC
d_call: TRBD1; v_call: TRBV5-1; clone_size: NA; cdr3_length: 16; j_call: TRBJ2-2; cdr3_aa: CASSLGGQGYTGELFF; cdr3_nt: TGCGCCAGCAGCTTGGGAGGACAGGGTTATACCGGGGAGCTGTTTTTT
d_call: TRBD2; v_call: TRBV7-9; clone_size: once; cdr3_length: 16; j_call: TRBJ2-1; cdr3_aa: CASSFSTSGIVNEQFF; cdr3_nt: TGTGCCAGCAGCTTCTCGACTAGCGGGATTGTTAATGAGCAGTTCTTC
d_call: TRBD2; v_call: TRBV5-1; clone_size: NA; cdr3_length: 16; j_call: TRBJ2-1; cdr3_aa: CASSSRTSGIYNEQFF; cdr3_nt: TGCGCCAGCAGCTCCCGGACTAGCGGAATCTACAATGAGCAGTTCTTC
d_call: NA; v_call: TRBV7-2; clone_size: NA; cdr3_length: 14; j_call: TRBJ2-7; cdr3_aa: CASSLGHLLYEQYF; cdr3_nt: TGTGCCAGCAGCCTGGGACACCTACTCTACGAGCAGTACTTC
d_call: NA; v_call: TRBV6-1; clone_size: NA; cdr3_length: 13; j_call: TRBJ2-7; cdr3_aa: CASSESGPGLKYF; cdr3_nt: TGTGCCAGCAGTGAATCAGGCCCGGGTTTGAAGTACTTC
d_call: NA; v_call: TRBV7-9; clone_size: NA; cdr3_length: 17; j_call: TRBJ2-2; cdr3_aa: CASRERTRVKNTGELFF; cdr3_nt: TGTGCCAGCAGAGAAAGAACTCGTGTAAAGAACACCGGGGAGCTGTTTTTT
d_call: TRBD1; v_call: TRBV7-2; clone_size: NA; cdr3_length: 14; j_call: TRBJ1-1; cdr3_aa: CASSQGQGHTEAFF; cdr3_nt: TGTGCCAGCAGCCAGGGACAGGGACACACTGAAGCTTTCTTT
d_call: TRBD1; v_call: TRBV11-2; clone_size: NA; cdr3_length: 16; j_call: TRBJ2-2; cdr3_aa: CASSPMTGSMTGELFF; cdr3_nt: TGTGCCAGCAGCCCCATGACAGGGAGCATGACCGGGGAGCTGTTTTTT
d_call: NA; v_call: TRBV19; clone_size: NA; cdr3_length: 15; j_call: TRBJ2-7; cdr3_aa: CASSITAERSYEQYF; cdr3_nt: TGTGCCAGTAGTATCACAGCTGAACGCAGCTACGAGCAGTACTTC
d_call: TRBD1; v_call: TRBV5-1; clone_size: NA; cdr3_length: 16; j_call: TRBJ2-5; cdr3_aa: CASSWAGTGGGQTQYF; cdr3_nt: TGCGCCAGCAGCTGGGCCGGGACAGGGGGCGGTCAGACCCAGTACTTC
d_call: NA; v_call: TRBV7-9; clone_size: few; cdr3_length: 12; j_call: TRBJ2-7; cdr3_aa: CASRLEGDEQYF; cdr3_nt: TGTGCCAGCAGACTAGAGGGGGACGAGCAGTACTTC
d_call: NA; v_call: TRBV5-4; clone_size: NA; cdr3_length: 14; j_call: TRBJ2-3; cdr3_aa: CASSPRGDTDTQYF; cdr3_nt: TGTGCCAGCAGCCCTAGGGGGGACACAGATACGCAGTATTTT